Below, 3 T cell receptor beta chains from the same sample are listed, as sequenced in a study of blood T cell repertoires in COVID-19. The repertoire was sequenced with immunoSEQ multiplex PCR; TCRdb's copy has only in-frame clones and lacks some. The profile shows 200,000 or so clones, approximately 84% of them singletons. The sequencing sample was made of peripheral blood. These receptors originate from a human donor with acute or convalescent COVID-19. The donor label of this sample is uncertain.

The V and J genes are TRBV7-8 and TRBJ1-5, with a possible D match to TRBD1 (6 bases). V gave up 1 base and J gave up 8 bases, with 18 bases separating them. Germline-derived CDR1 and CDR2 are SGHVS and FQNEAQ. This CDR3 contains 16 residues. The CDR3 loop reads CASSLGQAGWFEPQHF. The CDR3 nucleotides are TGTGCCAGCAGCTTAGGACAGGCTGGCTGGTTCGAGCCCCAGCATTTT.

The chain combines TRBV11-2 with TRBJ2-3, with D perhaps TRBD2 (6 bases). Trimming left V 7 bases short and J 3 bases short, with 14 bases between. Germline-derived CDR1 and CDR2 are SGHAT and FQNNGV. The CDR3 is 14 residues long. The CDR3 DNA is TGTGCCAGCACGCACGGGAGTATTACAGATACGCAGTATTTT. It translates to CASTHGSITDTQYF.

The chain couples TRBV28 to TRBJ1-4, with a weak D call TRBD1 (5 bases). Per germline, CDR1 MDHEN and CDR2 SYDVKM. Trimming cost V 6 bases and J 2 bases, with 13 bases left between them. This CDR3 is built from 15 residues. The CDR3 protein is CASSPGGGTNEKLFF. For the CDR3, the DNA is TGTGCCAGCAGCCCGGGGGGTGGCACTAATGAAAAACTGTTTTTT.